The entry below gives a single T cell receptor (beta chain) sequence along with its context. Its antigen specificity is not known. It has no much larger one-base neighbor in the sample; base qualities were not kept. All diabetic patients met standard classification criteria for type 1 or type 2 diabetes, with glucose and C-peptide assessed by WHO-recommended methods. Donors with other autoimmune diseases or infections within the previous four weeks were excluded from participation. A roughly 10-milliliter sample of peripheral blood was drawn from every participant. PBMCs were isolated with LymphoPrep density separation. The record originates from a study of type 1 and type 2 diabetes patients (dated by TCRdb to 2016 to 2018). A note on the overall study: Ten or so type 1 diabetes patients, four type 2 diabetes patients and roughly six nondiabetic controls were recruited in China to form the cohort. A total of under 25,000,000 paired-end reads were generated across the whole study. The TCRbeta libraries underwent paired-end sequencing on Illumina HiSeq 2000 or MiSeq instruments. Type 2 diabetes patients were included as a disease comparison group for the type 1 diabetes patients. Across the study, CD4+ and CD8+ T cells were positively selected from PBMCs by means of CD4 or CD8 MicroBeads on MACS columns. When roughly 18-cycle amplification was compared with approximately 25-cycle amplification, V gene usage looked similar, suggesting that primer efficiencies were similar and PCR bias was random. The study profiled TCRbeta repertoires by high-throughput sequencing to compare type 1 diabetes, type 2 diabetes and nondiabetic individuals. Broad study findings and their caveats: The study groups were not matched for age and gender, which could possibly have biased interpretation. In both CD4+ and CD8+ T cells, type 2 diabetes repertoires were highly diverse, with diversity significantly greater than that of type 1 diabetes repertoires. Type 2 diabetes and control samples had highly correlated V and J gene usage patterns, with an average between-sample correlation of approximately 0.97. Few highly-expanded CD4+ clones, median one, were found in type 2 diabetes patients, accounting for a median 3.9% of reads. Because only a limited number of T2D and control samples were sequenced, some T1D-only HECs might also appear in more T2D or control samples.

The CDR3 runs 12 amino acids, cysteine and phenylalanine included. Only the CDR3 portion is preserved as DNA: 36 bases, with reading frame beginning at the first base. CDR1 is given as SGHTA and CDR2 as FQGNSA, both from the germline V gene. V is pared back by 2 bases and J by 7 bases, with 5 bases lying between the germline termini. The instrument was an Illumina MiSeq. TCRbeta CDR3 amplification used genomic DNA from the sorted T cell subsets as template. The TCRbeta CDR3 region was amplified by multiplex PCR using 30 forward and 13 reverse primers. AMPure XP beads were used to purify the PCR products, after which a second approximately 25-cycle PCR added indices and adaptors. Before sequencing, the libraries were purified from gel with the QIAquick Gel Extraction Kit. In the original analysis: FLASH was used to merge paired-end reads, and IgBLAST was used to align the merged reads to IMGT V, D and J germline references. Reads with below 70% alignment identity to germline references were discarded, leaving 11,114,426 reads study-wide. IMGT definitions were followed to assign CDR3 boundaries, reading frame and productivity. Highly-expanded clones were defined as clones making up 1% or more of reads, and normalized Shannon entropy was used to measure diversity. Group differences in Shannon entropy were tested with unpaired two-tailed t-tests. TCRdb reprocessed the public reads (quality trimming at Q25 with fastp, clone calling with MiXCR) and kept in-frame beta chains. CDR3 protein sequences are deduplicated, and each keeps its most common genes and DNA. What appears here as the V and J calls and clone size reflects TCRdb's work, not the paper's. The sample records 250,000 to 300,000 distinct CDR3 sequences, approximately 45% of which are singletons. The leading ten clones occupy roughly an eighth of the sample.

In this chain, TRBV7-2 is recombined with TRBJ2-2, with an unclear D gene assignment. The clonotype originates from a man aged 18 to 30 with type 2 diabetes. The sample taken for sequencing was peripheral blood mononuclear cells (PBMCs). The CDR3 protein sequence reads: CASSLYSGELFF. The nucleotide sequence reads TGTGCCAGCAGCTTATACAGCGGGGAGCTGTTTTTT.